Presented here are 14 T cell receptor beta chains from one specimen sequenced in a study of T cell responses to AZD1222 COVID-19 vaccine. Clones were read by immunoSEQ multiplex PCR, and TCRdb kept only the in-frame ones, dropping some. The sample includes 150,000 to 200,000 clones, 94% of them seen just once. The sequenced sample was peripheral blood, obtained on day 0 of AZD1222 vaccination. The receptors were gathered from an adult in good health.

This rearrangement joins TRBV6-5 to TRBJ1-1; possibly TRBD1 for D (5 bases). Trimming removed 6 bases at V and 1 base at J, with 12 bases between. This CDR3 region has 14 residues. The germline gives CDR1 MNHEY, CDR2 SVGAGI. The CDR3 sequence is CASRTRGGNTEAFF. For the CDR3, the DNA is TGTGCCAGCAGGACTAGGGGCGGGAACACTGAAGCTTTCTTT.

The V call is TRBV10-2, the J call TRBJ2-2, with D perhaps matching TRBD1 (5 bases). CDR3 size: 14 residues. Trimming cost V 5 bases and J 2 bases, with 9 bases left between them. In germline, CDR1 is WSHSY, CDR2 SAAADI. Here the CDR3 DNA reads TGCGCCAGCAGTAGGGGCAGTAACACCGGGGAGCTGTTTTTT. Translating it yields CASSRGSNTGELFF.

The count of this clone is one. The genes are TRBV7-9 and TRBJ2-3, with D unclear. The germline V gene encodes CDR1 SEHNR and CDR2 FQNEAQ (reference sequence). CDR3 length: 13 residues. Trimming removed 5 bases at V and 2 bases at J, with 8 bases between. CDR3 sequence: CASSPRATDTQYF. CDR3 DNA: TGTGCCAGCAGCCCCCGGGCCACAGATACGCAGTATTTT.

This clone showed up just a few times. The V call is TRBV4-2, the J call TRBJ2-7; no reliable D call. CDR3 length: 13 amino acids. Between the trimmed V and J ends, which lost 1 base and 6 bases, there was a span of 10 bases. Germline lookup yields CDR1 LGHNA and CDR2 YNFKEQ. DNA of the CDR3: TGTGCCAGCAGCCAAGGGTCGCCCTCCGAGCAGTACTTC. Translation gives CASSQGSPSEQYF.

This chain uses TRBV2 with TRBJ2-1; TRBD2 agrees at 7 bases. The CDR3 consists of 15 residues. Germline V gives CDR1 SNHLY, CDR2 FYNNEI. With V trimmed by 5 bases and J by 7 bases, 11 bases remained unmatched. Here the CDR3 DNA reads TGTGCCAGCAGTACGGGACTACGTGAGGGGAATGAGCAGTTCTTC. The encoded protein is CASSTGLREGNEQFF.

This clone was observed a single time. The CDR3 DNA reads as TGTGCCAGCAGTTACAGTGGGCCCCGGCAGCCCCAGCATTTT. Residues: CASSYSGPRQPQHF. The rearrangement links TRBV27 to TRBJ1-5; no clear D. This CDR3 has 14 residues. V was shortened by 4 bases and J by 7 bases, with 14 bases between the two germline ends. Germline CDR1 is MNHEY and CDR2 is SMNVEV (reference sequence).

V and J are TRBV29-1 and TRBJ2-2; tentatively, D is TRBD1 or TRBD2 (5 bases each). V lost 7 bases and J lost 4, with 19 bases in between. CDR1 is SQVTM and CDR2 is ANQGSEA in the germline V gene. The CDR3 consists of 15 residues. The CDR3 spells CSASRTGTPTGELFF. CDR3 in DNA: TGCAGCGCTTCCAGGACCGGGACGCCCACCGGGGAGCTGTTTTTT.

The genes are TRBV9 and TRBJ1-2; D not resolved. The CDR3 totals 12 residues. Trimming cost V 3 bases and J 9 bases, with 12 bases left between them. Germline CDR1 reads SGDLS; CDR2 reads YYNGEE. CDR3 loop: CASSDGLVRYTF. The CDR3 DNA is TGTGCCAGCAGCGATGGGCTCGTTCGCTACACCTTC.

V usage is TRBV3-1 (or the pseudogene TRBV3-2) and J usage is TRBJ1-1, with D maybe TRBD1 (5 bases). The ends were cut back, 4 bases at V and 0 bases at J, with 12 bases in the middle. The CDR3 is 15 residues long. From germline, CDR1 is LGHDT and CDR2 YNNKEL (reference sequence). The DNA of the CDR3 is TGTGCCAGCAGCCCAGGCAGCAGGGTGAACACTGAAGCTTTCTTT. Translation gives CASSPGSRVNTEAFF.

V and J are TRBV12-3 or TRBV12-4 and TRBJ2-7; D is ambiguous. V lost 6 bases and J lost 6, with 9 bases in between. This CDR3 is 11 amino acids long. For the CDR3, the DNA is TGTGCCAGCAGCTCCCCCGGCGAGCAGTACTTC. Amino acids: CASSSPGEQYF.

This chain joins TRBV19 and TRBJ1-5; 9 bases agree with TRBD1. Trimming removed 8 bases from V and 3 bases from J; junction bases left unmatched: 8. Germline CDR1 LNHDA, CDR2 SQIVND (reference sequence). This CDR3 region has 15 residues. Here the CDR3 reads CASFQTGGYNQPQHF. CDR3 coding DNA: TGTGCCAGTTTCCAGACAGGGGGGTACAATCAGCCCCAGCATTTT.

The chain recombines TRBV28 with TRBJ1-1; D not resolved. The V end was cut by 6 bases, the J end by 1 base, with 12 bases between. This CDR3 contains 14 residues. Germline CDR1 MDHEN, CDR2 SYDVKM. CDR3 in DNA: TGTGCCAGCAGACATATCGACCGGAACACTGAAGCTTTCTTT. Its translation: CASRHIDRNTEAFF.

V gene TRBV4-1 combines with J gene TRBJ2-1, with a weak D call TRBD2 (6 bases). There are 17 residues in the CDR3. Deletions cut 3 bases from V and 9 bases from J, with 24 bases between. Germline V lookup: CDR1 MGHRA, CDR2 YSYEKL. The DNA for the CDR3 is TGCGCCAGCAGCCAGGGGGGACGGGAAAAAGGGAGTAGTGAGCAGTTCTTC. Translation gives CASSQGGREKGSSEQFF.

The gene calls are TRBV7-6 and TRBJ2-3; 13 bases line up with TRBD2. Germline lookup yields CDR1 SGHVS and CDR2 FNYEAQ. The CDR3 is 20 amino acids. V gave up 1 base and J gave up 1 base; unmatched junction bases: 11. In nucleotides, the CDR3 is TGTGCCAGCAGCTTAGAGGTTGTTTGGACTAGCGGGAGACGCACAGATACGCAGTATTTT. It yields the protein CASSLEVVWTSGRRTDTQYF.